These 8 T cell receptor beta chains originate from one sample sequenced in a study of blood T cell repertoires in COVID-19. TCRdb's copy holds only in-frame clones and misses some; the assay was immunoSEQ multiplex PCR. The sample holds 100,000 to 150,000 clones; 60% to 80% are singletons and the top ten take more than 5%. Sequencing was done on a sample of peripheral blood. Every receptor here comes from a man in his 60s with acute or convalescent COVID-19.

The chain combines TRBV5-5 with TRBJ2-3, with 14 nucleotides matching TRBD2. The CDR3 covers 18 residues. Germline trimming cut 4 bases from V and 4 bases from J; bases unmatched to any gene: 11. Germline V gives CDR1 SGHKS, CDR2 YYEKEE (reference sequence). For the CDR3, the DNA is TGTGCCAGCAGCCCGGAAAACCAGGGACTAGCGGGGGCAGATACGCAGTATTTT. It encodes CASSPENQGLAGADTQYF.

J is TRBJ2-7 and V is TRBV27; 10 positions agree with TRBD2. Germline CDR1 is MNHEY and CDR2 is SMNVEV (reference sequence). The V segment lost 2 bases and the J segment 5 bases; nucleotides outside the gene matches: 3. This CDR3 is built from 14 residues. The chain's CDR3 is CASSLSGRGHEQYF. Here the CDR3 DNA reads TGTGCCAGCAGTTTAAGCGGGAGGGGCCACGAGCAGTACTTC.

The CDR3 coding sequence is TGTGCCAGCAGTGAAGCCCCTTCTAGGAGGACCATTCAGTACTTC. Its translation: CASSEAPSRRTIQYF. V gene TRBV6-1 combines with J gene TRBJ2-4; tentatively, D is TRBD2 (5 bases). The CDR3 covers 15 residues. Germline V gene lookup returns CDR1 MNHNS and CDR2 SASEGT. V was clipped by 0 bases and J by 9 bases, with 15 bases between them.

There are a few counts of this clone. This chain links TRBV5-1 with TRBJ2-1; 9 bases match TRBD2. This CDR3 has 15 amino acids. V gave up 4 bases and J gave up 6 bases; unmatched junction bases: 8. The germline V gene has CDR1 SGHRS and CDR2 YFSETQ. CDR3 in DNA: TGCGCCAGCAGCCCCGGGACTAGCTTCATCAATGAGCAGTTCTTC. This translates into CASSPGTSFINEQFF.

This rearrangement joins TRBV6-1 to TRBJ2-3; 12 bases are shared with TRBD2. Germline CDR1 MNHNS, CDR2 SASEGT. CDR3 length: 20 residues. After removal of 2 bases from V and 2 bases from J, the junction contained 14 bases not matched to a gene. The CDR3 bases are TGTGCCAGCAGTGAAACCCGAGTTGGACTAGCGGGGCCCCTCACAGATACGCAGTATTTT. Its protein is CASSETRVGLAGPLTDTQYF.

V is TRBV2 and J is TRBJ1-6; D gene unclear. CDR1 and CDR2 from the germline V gene are SNHLY and FYNNEI. The CDR3 spans 14 residues. Trimming pared 7 bases from V and 0 bases from J, leaving 7 bases between. The CDR3 here is CASTPGSYNSPLHF. The CDR3 coding sequence is TGTGCCAGCACTCCGGGCTCCTATAATTCACCCCTCCACTTT.

This clone was seen once. The rearrangement uses TRBV5-6 and TRBJ2-7; TRBD2 matches 15 bases. The CDR3 has 16 amino acids. The germline gives CDR1 SGHDT, CDR2 YYEEEE. J lost 5 bases, V lost 4 bases, and 7 bases had no gene match. CDR3 sequence (DNA): TGTGCCAGCAGCCGCCGGACTAGCGGGAGGGCCGACGAGCAGTACTTC. Protein: CASSRRTSGRADEQYF.

This clone was detected only a few times. The chain has TRBV5-8 and TRBJ1-5; 8 bases align to TRBD1. CDR1 SGHTS and CDR2 YDEGEE come from the germline V gene. The CDR3 contains 15 residues. The junction had 10 bases not matched to a gene; V was cut back by 4 bases and J by 7 bases. CDR3 amino acids: CASSPDRGFRQPQHF. CDR3 in DNA: TGTGCCAGCAGCCCCGACAGGGGTTTTAGGCAGCCCCAGCATTTT. Together with reference TRBV5-8 and TRBJ1-5, the CDR3 gives the full variable domain: EAGVTQSPTHLIKTRGQQATLRCSPISGHTSVYWYQQALGLGLQFLLWYDEGEERNRGNFPPRFSGRQFPNYSSELNVNALELEDSALYLCASSPDRGFRQPQHFGDGTRLSIL.